A single sample gave rise to the 27 T cell receptor beta chains below, sequenced in a study of T cells after yellow fever vaccination. From the 5' RACE reads, TCRdb called clonotypes with MiXCR, one entry per CDR3 protein. This sample yields some 560,000 distinct CDR3 sequences, of which 15% to 20% are seen a single time; around 15% belongs to the top ten. Sample: PBMCs, taken 15 days after the yellow fever booster vaccination. The receptors stem from a man under 40 who received the YFV17D yellow fever vaccine.

This clonotype has more than one count but fewer than ten. The chain carries TRBV7-8 and TRBJ2-3; D remains unclear. Trimming took off 4 bases at V and 6 bases at J, with 8 bases between the two ends. Germline lookup yields CDR1 SGHVS and CDR2 FQNEAQ. This CDR3 has 12 residues. Here the CDR3 reads CASSSEMDTQYF. CDR3 nucleotide sequence: TGTGCCAGCAGCTCAGAGATGGATACGCAGTATTTT.

This clonotype has a handful of counts. The gene calls are TRBV7-2 and TRBJ2-2; 8 bases agree with TRBD1. CDR1 and CDR2 (germline): SGHTA, FQGNSA. CDR3 length: 16 residues. The J segment lost 7 bases and the V segment lost 2 bases, leaving 9 bases of the junction unmatched. CDR3 in DNA: TGTGCCAGCAGCTTATCCACTGGACAGGGCGGCGGGGAGCTGTTTTTT. Encoded protein: CASSLSTGQGGGELFF.

The chain joins TRBV20-1 to TRBJ2-7; 8 positions match TRBD2. CDR1 and CDR2 from the germline V gene are DFQATT and SNEGSKA (reference sequence). The CDR3 runs 15 residues. V shed 0 bases and J 2 bases; nucleotides not matched to a gene: 6. CDR3 nucleotide sequence: TGCAGTGCTAGAGATTTAGCGGGAAGAGCCTACGAGCAGTACTTC. This sequence encodes CSARDLAGRAYEQYF.

This clonotype was seen a handful of times. The chain uses TRBV19 and TRBJ2-1; D is perhaps TRBD1 (6 bases). This CDR3 is 15 amino acids long. Germline V lookup: CDR1 LNHDA, CDR2 SQIVND (reference sequence). V was trimmed by 7 bases and J by 0 bases, leaving 13 bases between them. DNA for the CDR3: TGTGCCAGTACCGTCGACAGGACCTCCTACAATGAGCAGTTCTTC. Translated: CASTVDRTSYNEQFF. Full variable domain (missing parts from reference TRBV19 and TRBJ2-1): DGGITQSPKYLFRKEGQNVTLSCEQNLNHDAMYWYRQDPGQGLRLIYYSQIVNDFQKGDIAEGYSVSREKKESFPLTVTSAQKNPTAFYLCASTVDRTSYNEQFFGPGTRLTVL.

This chain joins TRBV12-3 or TRBV12-4 and TRBJ1-4; D unclear. The CDR3 has 14 residues. V gave up 8 bases and J gave up 4 bases, with 14 bases separating them. CDR3 region: CASSRAGGNEKLFF. DNA for the CDR3: TGTGCCAGCTCCCGAGCAGGCGGTAATGAAAAACTGTTTTTT.

This clonotype was found a few times. The chain joins TRBV6-2 or TRBV6-3 to TRBJ2-7; 7 bases line up with TRBD2. V shed 8 bases, J shed 0 bases, and the junction held 7 bases outside the gene matches. The CDR3 contains 14 residues. Germline CDR1 reads MNHEY; CDR2 reads SVGEGT. For the CDR3, the DNA is TGTGCCAGCGGTATTAGCGGGCTCTCCTACGAGCAGTACTTC. Protein: CASGISGLSYEQYF.

Concerning this clonotype: The junction departs from the called germline gene at one end, perhaps through a read error. The V gene is TRBV5-4, the J gene TRBJ2-3, with D uncertain. CDR1 is SGHNT, CDR2 YYREEE, per germline (reference sequence). The CDR3 totals 16 residues. The CDR3 DNA reads TGTGCCAGCAGCTTTTTCTCTCGGCCGAATACAGATACGCAGTTTTTT. Translation gives CASSFFSRPNTDTQFF.

The chain has TRBV10-3 and TRBJ2-7; no reliable D call. V lost 5 bases and J 3 bases, leaving 14 bases between the germline ends. The CDR3 runs 14 residues. Germline values: CDR1 ENHRY, CDR2 SYGVKD. The CDR3 bases are TGTGCCATCAGTTACAGCGAGTACGTCTACGAGCAGTACTTC. Encoded protein: CAISYSEYVYEQYF.

The J gene is TRBJ2-1, the V gene TRBV30; 7 nucleotides align to TRBD1. Trimming at V came to 0 bases and at J to 9 bases, leaving 11 bases not matched to a gene. Germline V gives CDR1 GTSNPN, CDR2 SVGIG (reference sequence). The CDR3 spans 15 residues. The CDR3 coding sequence is TGTGCCTGGAGTGTTTTGCTTGTGGCAGGGGGTGAGCAGTTCTTC. Translating gives CAWSVLLVAGGEQFF.

The CDR3 is CASSAGLARNYEQYF. The DNA of the CDR3 is TGTGCCAGCAGCGCGGGACTAGCGAGAAACTACGAGCAGTACTTC. The chain employs TRBV7-9 and TRBJ2-7; TRBD2 matches at 10 bases. The length of the CDR3 is 15 residues. V was clipped by 5 bases and J by 3 bases; unmatched bases: 7. Germline V CDR1 and CDR2: SEHNR, FQNEAQ (reference sequence).

The rearrangement links TRBV5-6 to TRBJ1-1; the match to TRBD1 covers 7 bases. Germline V lookup: CDR1 SGHDT, CDR2 YYEEEE. Germline trimming cut 4 bases from V and 0 bases from J; bases unmatched to any gene: 9. The CDR3 covers 16 residues. The CDR3 region has the DNA TGTGCCAGCAGCCTCCGACAGGGTAAAGTGAACACTGAAGCTTTCTTT. It codes for CASSLRQGKVNTEAFF. The whole variable domain, remainder taken from reference TRBV5-6 and TRBJ1-1, is DAGVTQSPTHLIKTRGQQVTLRCSPKSGHDTVSWYQQALGQGPQFIFQYYEEEERQRGNFPDRFSGHQFPNYSSELNVNALLLGDSALYLCASSLRQGKVNTEAFFGQGTRLTVV.

This clonotype was detected a few times. The chain is built from TRBV6-1 and TRBJ2-3; 7 bases line up with TRBD2. CDR1 is MNHNS and CDR2 is SASEGT in the germline V gene. The CDR3 covers 14 residues. The V gene end was trimmed by 8 bases and the J gene end by 2 bases; junction bases not matched to a gene: 7. CDR3 bases: TGTGCCAGCTCTTCGCGACTAGCCACAGATACGCAGTATTTT. The encoded protein is CASSSRLATDTQYF.

The V call is TRBV4-3, the J call TRBJ2-7; TRBD2 matches at 9 bases. This CDR3 is built from 17 residues. Germline CDR1 reads LGHNA; CDR2 reads YSLEER. After removal of 4 bases from V and 2 bases from J, the junction contained 12 bases not matched to a gene. In DNA form, the CDR3 reads TGCGCCAGCAGCCCCGCCCTAGGACTAGCGTACGCCTACGAGCAGTACTTC. This codes for CASSPALGLAYAYEQYF.

The chain couples TRBV12-3 or TRBV12-4 to TRBJ2-1; unclear D gene. The CDR3 covers 12 residues. V was clipped by 7 bases and J by 0 bases, with 4 bases between them. This CDR3 is CASIGSYNEQFF. In DNA, the CDR3 is TGTGCCAGCATTGGCTCCTACAATGAGCAGTTCTTC.

The V call is TRBV29-1, the J call TRBJ1-2; D is possibly TRBD1 (5 bases). V was clipped by 4 bases and J by 2 bases, with 11 bases between them. Looked up from germline, CDR1 is SQVTM and CDR2 is ANQGSEA. This CDR3 has 13 residues. This CDR3 is CSVAPGRNYGYTF. The CDR3 coding sequence is TGCAGCGTTGCCCCGGGACGGAACTATGGCTACACCTTC.

This chain connects TRBV20-1 to TRBJ2-2; 7 bases are a match to TRBD2. Germline values: CDR1 DFQATT, CDR2 SNEGSKA (reference sequence). The V and J ends lost 7 bases and 5 bases, in that order; junction bases with no gene match: 13. CDR3 length: 15 residues. The CDR3 sequence: CSVRPGGIVTGELFF. The CDR3 DNA follows: TGCAGTGTCAGACCCGGGGGGATTGTGACCGGGGAGCTGTTTTTT.

This clonotype was detected ten times or more. The chain uses TRBV7-2 and TRBJ2-1; D not resolved. V lost 3 bases, J lost 10 bases, and 7 bases lay in between. The CDR3 is 11 amino acids. Germline CDR1 reads SGHTA; CDR2 reads FQGNSA. The CDR3 reads CASSFVGEQFF. CDR3 sequence (DNA): TGTGCCAGCAGCTTCGTCGGGGAGCAGTTCTTC.

This clonotype was observed a few times. V and J are TRBV18 and TRBJ2-3; the D is unclear. This CDR3 spans 14 amino acids. The ends were cut back, 2 bases at V and 6 bases at J, with 12 bases in the middle. CDR1 is KGHSH, CDR2 LQKENI, per germline. Written as DNA, the CDR3 is TGTGCCAGCTCACCAGCAGTGGTCTCGGATACGCAGTATTTT. It encodes CASSPAVVSDTQYF.

The V gene is TRBV28, the J gene TRBJ2-1; TRBD2 might be the D (6 bases). Deletions cut 7 bases from V and 4 bases from J, with 14 bases between. CDR1 and CDR2 (germline): MDHEN, SYDVKM. The CDR3 spans 14 residues. The chain's CDR3 is CASKFPAGYNEQFF. The CDR3 nucleotides read TGTGCCAGCAAATTCCCCGCGGGGTACAATGAGCAGTTCTTC.

In this sample, this clonotype turned up many times. CDR3 loop: CASSYPHNEQFF. The CDR3 DNA follows: TGTGCCAGCAGTTACCCCCACAATGAGCAGTTCTTC. This chain joins TRBV6-2 or TRBV6-3 and TRBJ2-1; D is uncertain. The length of the CDR3 is 12 residues. The germline V gene encodes CDR1 MNHEY and CDR2 SVGEGT. The V end was cut by 2 bases, the J end by 5 bases, with 4 bases between.

This chain links TRBV5-1 with TRBJ2-3, with 11 bases fitting TRBD1. Germline V lookup: CDR1 SGHRS, CDR2 YFSETQ. This CDR3 comprises 14 residues. Trimming took 6 bases from V and 6 from J; bases not matched to a gene: 6. The CDR3 here is CASNRDRGGDTQYF. The CDR3 DNA reads as TGCGCCAGCAACCGGGACAGGGGGGGCGATACGCAGTATTTT.

This clonotype was seen a few times. The genes are TRBV10-3 and TRBJ2-1, with 7 bases fitting TRBD1. The germline gives CDR1 ENHRY, CDR2 SYGVKD. V was pared by 7 bases and J by 6 bases, with 9 bases of the junction left unmatched. This CDR3 has 14 amino acids. The CDR3 is CAINPGTAFNEQFF. The CDR3 region has the DNA TGTGCCATCAATCCAGGGACAGCTTTCAATGAGCAGTTCTTC.

This clonotype was picked up a small number of times. The CDR3 loop reads CATSAPGGHEQFF. The CDR3 DNA reads as TGTGCCACGAGCGCTCCGGGAGGACATGAGCAGTTCTTC. The V and J genes are TRBV24-1 and TRBJ2-1, with 7 positions matching TRBD2. The CDR3 spans 13 residues. With 10 bases clipped from V and 8 bases from J, the junction kept 10 bases outside the gene matches. Looked up from germline, CDR1 is KGHDR and CDR2 is SFDVKD.

The genes are TRBV10-2 and TRBJ2-7, with a tentative D call TRBD2 (6 bases). The germline V gene has CDR1 WSHSY and CDR2 SAAADI. Trimming removed 4 bases from V and 4 bases from J, with 14 bases in between. There are 14 residues in the CDR3. CDR3 sequence (DNA): TGCGCCAGCAGTGGTTGGGAGGTATCATACGAGCAGTACTTC. It encodes CASSGWEVSYEQYF.

The genes are TRBV29-1 and TRBJ2-2; D is ambiguous. CDR1 is SQVTM, CDR2 ANQGSEA, per germline. This CDR3 spans 13 amino acids. Trimming stripped 5 bases from V and 6 bases from J, with 13 bases between. CDR3 amino acids: CSVRVSSAGELFF. CDR3 bases: TGCAGCGTTCGGGTATCTTCGGCCGGGGAGCTGTTTTTT.

The chain has TRBV20-1 and TRBJ2-1; 12 positions agree with TRBD2. After removal of 6 bases from V and 5 bases from J, the junction contained 14 bases not matched to a gene. The CDR3 has 17 residues. Looked up from germline, CDR1 is DFQATT and CDR2 is SNEGSKA (reference sequence). The CDR3 DNA reads TGCAGTGCCGTGGGACTAGCGGGCACGGGGAGGAACAATGAGCAGTTCTTC. This sequence encodes CSAVGLAGTGRNNEQFF.

There are many counts of this clonotype. This rearrangement joins TRBV6-5 to TRBJ2-1, with TRBD2 identical over 11 bases. V trimming: 2 bases; J trimming: 7 bases; junction bases outside the gene matches: 13. This CDR3 has 18 residues. The germline gives CDR1 MNHEY, CDR2 SVGAGI. The CDR3 spells CASSYRGVVLAGGNEQFF. In DNA, the CDR3 is TGTGCCAGCAGTTACCGCGGGGTAGTTCTAGCGGGGGGTAATGAGCAGTTCTTC.